This T cell receptor beta chain was captured in a study of shared clonotypes between healthy human individuals. General study points: Memory subsets generally showed lower estimated richness than naive subsets.

Clones were read by immunoSEQ multiplex PCR, and TCRdb kept only the in-frame ones, dropping some. The repertoire has about 1 million clones, about 75% of them found once; the top ten carry around 1.5%. This clone was detected only a few times. The target antigen is unknown. The germline V and J ends were trimmed by 4 bases and 5 bases, with 9 bases remaining between them. Germline V CDR1 and CDR2: SGDLS, YYNGEE. The CDR3 runs to 12 residues. Participating donors were healthy, HIV-negative adults free of recent acute infections or vaccinations. Division of CD4+ cells produced a CD45RA+ naive subset and a CD45RA-negative memory subset.

Sequenced: memory CD4+ T cells sorted from blood. The sample's subset: CD45RA-negative fraction. This TCR was sampled from a man in his late teens or twenties in good health. The chain links TRBV9 to TRBJ1-2; D uncertain. The CDR3 is CASSLGEYGYTF. The CDR3, as DNA: TGTGCCAGCAGCCTTGGGGAGTATGGCTACACCTTC.